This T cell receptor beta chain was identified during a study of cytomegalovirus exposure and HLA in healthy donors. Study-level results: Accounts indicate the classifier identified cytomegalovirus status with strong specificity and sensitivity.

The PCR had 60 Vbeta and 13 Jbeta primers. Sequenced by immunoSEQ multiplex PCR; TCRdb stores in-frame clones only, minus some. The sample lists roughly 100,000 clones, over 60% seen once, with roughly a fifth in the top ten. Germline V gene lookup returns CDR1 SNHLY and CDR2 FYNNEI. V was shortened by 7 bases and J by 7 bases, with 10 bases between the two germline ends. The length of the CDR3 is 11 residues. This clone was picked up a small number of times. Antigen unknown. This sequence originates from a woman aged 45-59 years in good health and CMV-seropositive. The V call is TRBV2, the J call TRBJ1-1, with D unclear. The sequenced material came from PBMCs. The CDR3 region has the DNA TGTGCCAGCATCCTGACGGGTGAAGCTTTCTTT. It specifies CASILTGEAFF.